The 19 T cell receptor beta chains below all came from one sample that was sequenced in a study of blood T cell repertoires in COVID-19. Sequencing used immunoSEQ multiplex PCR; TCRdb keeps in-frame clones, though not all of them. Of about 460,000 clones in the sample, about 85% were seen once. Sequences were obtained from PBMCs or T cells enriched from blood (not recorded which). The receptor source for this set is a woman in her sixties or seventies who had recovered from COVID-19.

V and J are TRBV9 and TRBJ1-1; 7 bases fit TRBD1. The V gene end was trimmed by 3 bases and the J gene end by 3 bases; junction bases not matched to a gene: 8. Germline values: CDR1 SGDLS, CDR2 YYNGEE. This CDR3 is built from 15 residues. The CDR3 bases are TGTGCCAGCAGCGCTGGGGACAGAACCTACACTGAAGCTTTCTTT. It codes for CASSAGDRTYTEAFF.

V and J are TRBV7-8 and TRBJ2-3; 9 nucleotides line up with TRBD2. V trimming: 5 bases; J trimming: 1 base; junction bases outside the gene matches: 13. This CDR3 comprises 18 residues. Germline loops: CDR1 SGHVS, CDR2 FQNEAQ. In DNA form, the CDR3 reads TGTGCCAGCAGCCGCCGCTGGGCTAGCGGGGACCGCACAGATACGCAGTATTTT. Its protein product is CASSRRWASGDRTDTQYF.

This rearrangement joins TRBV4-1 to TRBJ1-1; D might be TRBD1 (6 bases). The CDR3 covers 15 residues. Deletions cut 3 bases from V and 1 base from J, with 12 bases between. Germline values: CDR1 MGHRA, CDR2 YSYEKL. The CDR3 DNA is TGCGCCAGCAGCCAGGGGGGGCTGGGGAACACTGAAGCTTTCTTT. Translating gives CASSQGGLGNTEAFF.

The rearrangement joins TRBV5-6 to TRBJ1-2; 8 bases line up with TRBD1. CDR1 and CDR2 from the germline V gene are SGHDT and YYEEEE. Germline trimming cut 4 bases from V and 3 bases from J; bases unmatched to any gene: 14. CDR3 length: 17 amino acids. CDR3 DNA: TGTGCCAGCAGCGACCGTATCAGGGGGCATTTCGACTATGGCTACACCTTC. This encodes CASSDRIRGHFDYGYTF.

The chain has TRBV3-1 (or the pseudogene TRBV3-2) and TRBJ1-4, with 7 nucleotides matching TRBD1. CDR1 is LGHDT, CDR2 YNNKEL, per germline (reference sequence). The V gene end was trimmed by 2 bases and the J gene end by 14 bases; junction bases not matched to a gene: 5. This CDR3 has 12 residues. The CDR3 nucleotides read TGTGCCAGCAGCCAAACCGACAGGGTGCTGTTTTTT. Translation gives CASSQTDRVLFF.

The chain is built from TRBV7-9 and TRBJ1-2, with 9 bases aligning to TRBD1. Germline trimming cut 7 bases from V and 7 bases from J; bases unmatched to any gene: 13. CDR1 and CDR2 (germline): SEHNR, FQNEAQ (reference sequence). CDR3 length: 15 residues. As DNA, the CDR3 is TGTGCCAGCACCCAGTCCCGGGGACAGGGTGCTGGCTACACCTTC. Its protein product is CASTQSRGQGAGYTF.

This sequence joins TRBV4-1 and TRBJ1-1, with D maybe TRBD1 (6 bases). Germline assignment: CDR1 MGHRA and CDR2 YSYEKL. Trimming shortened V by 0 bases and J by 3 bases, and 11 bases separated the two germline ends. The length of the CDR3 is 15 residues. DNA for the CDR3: TGCGCCAGCAGCCAAGATCAGGGGCTGGACACTGAAGCTTTCTTT. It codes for CASSQDQGLDTEAFF.

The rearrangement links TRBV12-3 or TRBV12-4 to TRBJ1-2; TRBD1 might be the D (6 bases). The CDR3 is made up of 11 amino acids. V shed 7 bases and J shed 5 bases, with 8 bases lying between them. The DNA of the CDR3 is TGTGCCAGCAAAACAGGGTATGGCTACACCTTC. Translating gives CASKTGYGYTF.

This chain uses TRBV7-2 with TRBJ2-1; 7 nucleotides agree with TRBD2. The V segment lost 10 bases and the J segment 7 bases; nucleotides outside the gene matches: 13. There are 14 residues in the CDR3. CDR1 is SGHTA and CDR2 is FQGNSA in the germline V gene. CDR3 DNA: TGTGCCACCATGCTCCTGCGGGGAGGGAATGAGCAGTTCTTC. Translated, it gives CATMLLRGGNEQFF.

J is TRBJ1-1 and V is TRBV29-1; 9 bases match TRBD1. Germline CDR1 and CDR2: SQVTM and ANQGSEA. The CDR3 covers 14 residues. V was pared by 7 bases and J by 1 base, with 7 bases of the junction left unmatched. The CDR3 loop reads CSGGTGWANTEAFF. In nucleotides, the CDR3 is TGCAGCGGTGGGACAGGGTGGGCGAACACTGAAGCTTTCTTT.

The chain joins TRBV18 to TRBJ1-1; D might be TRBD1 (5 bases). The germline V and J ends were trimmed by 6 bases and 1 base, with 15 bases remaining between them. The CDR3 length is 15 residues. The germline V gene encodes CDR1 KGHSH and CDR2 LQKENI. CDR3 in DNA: TGTGCCAGCTCTCCAGTGGGACTACAGAACACTGAAGCTTTCTTT. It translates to CASSPVGLQNTEAFF.

The CDR3 DNA is TGCGCCAGCAGCCGCGGACAGGGATGGGATGGCTACACCTTC. This sequence encodes CASSRGQGWDGYTF. The rearrangement uses TRBV4-1 and TRBJ1-2, with 8 bases matching TRBD1. V gave up 4 bases and J gave up 6 bases; unmatched junction bases: 7. Germline V gives CDR1 MGHRA, CDR2 YSYEKL. The CDR3 is 14 amino acids.

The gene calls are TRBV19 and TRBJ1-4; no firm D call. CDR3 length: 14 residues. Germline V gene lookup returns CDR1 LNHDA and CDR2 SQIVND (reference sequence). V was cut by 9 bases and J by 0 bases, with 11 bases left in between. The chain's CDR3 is CASRETATNEKLFF. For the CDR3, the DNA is TGTGCCAGCCGGGAAACTGCAACTAATGAAAAACTGTTTTTT.

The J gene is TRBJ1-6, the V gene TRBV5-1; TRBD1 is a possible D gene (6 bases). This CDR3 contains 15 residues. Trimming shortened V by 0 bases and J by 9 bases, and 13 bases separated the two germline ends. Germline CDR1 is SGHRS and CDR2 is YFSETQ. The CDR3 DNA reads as TGCGCCAGCAGCTTGGCAGGGGACGGAAGTTCACCCCTCCACTTT. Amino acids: CASSLAGDGSSPLHF. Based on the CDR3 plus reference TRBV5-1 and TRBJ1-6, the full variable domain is KAGVTQTPRYLIKTRGQQVTLSCSPISGHRSVSWYQQTPGQGLQFLFEYFSETQRNKGNFPGRFSGRQFSNSRSEMNVSTLELGDSALYLCASSLAGDGSSPLHFGNGTRLTVT.

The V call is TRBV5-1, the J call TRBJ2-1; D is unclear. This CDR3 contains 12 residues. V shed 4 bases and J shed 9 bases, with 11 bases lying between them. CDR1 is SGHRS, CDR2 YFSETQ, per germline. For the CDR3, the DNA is TGCGCCAGCAGCCAAGATCGCGGTGAGCAGTTCTTC. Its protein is CASSQDRGEQFF.

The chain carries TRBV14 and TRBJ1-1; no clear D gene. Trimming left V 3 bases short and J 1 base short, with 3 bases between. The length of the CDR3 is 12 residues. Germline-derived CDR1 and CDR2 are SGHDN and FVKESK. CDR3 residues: CASSHKNTEAFF. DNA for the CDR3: TGTGCCAGCAGCCATAAGAACACTGAAGCTTTCTTT.

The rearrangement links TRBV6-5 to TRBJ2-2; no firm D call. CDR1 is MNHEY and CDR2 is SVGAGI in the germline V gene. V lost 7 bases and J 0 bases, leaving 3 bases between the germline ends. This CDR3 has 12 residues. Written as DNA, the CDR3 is TGTGCCAGCACCACGAACACCGGGGAGCTGTTTTTT. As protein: CASTTNTGELFF.

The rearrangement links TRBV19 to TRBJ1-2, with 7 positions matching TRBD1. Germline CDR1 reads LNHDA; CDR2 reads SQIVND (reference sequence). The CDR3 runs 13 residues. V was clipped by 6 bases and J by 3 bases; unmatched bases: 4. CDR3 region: CASSTGTDYGYTF. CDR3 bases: TGTGCCAGTAGCACCGGGACAGACTATGGCTACACCTTC.

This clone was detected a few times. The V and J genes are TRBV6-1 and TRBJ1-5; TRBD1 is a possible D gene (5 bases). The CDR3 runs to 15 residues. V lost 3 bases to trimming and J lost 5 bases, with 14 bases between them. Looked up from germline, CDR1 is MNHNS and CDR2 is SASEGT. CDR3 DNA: TGTGCCAGCAGTGAGGGGCCTTGGTCAGATCAGCCCCAGCATTTT. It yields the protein CASSEGPWSDQPQHF.